This TCR beta chain was sequenced in a study of control samples from healthy donors and cancer patients. Clones were read by immunoSEQ multiplex PCR, and TCRdb kept only the in-frame ones, dropping some. Of some 45,000 clones listed, under 95% are singletons. Trimming pared 3 bases from V and 4 bases from J, leaving 13 bases between. This CDR3 is 14 amino acids long. The germline V gene encodes CDR1 LNHDA and CDR2 SQIVND (reference sequence). The TCR originated in a woman aged 40 to 50 with head and neck cancer. The sequenced material came from PBMCs. This chain joins TRBV19 and TRBJ2-7; tentatively, D is TRBD1 or TRBD2 (6 bases each). CDR3 in DNA: TGTGCCAGTAGTATCCAGGGGAGGAAATACGAGCAGTACTTC. Translation: CASSIQGRKYEQYF. The complete variable domain, with remaining parts taken from reference TRBV19 and TRBJ2-7, reads DGGITQSPKYLFRKEGQNVTLSCEQNLNHDAMYWYRQDPGQGLRLIYYSQIVNDFQKGDIAEGYSVSREKKESFPLTVTSAQKNPTAFYLCASSIQGRKYEQYFGPGTRLTVT.